This TCR beta chain is drawn from a study of OX40 agonist ivuxolimab in advanced cancers. Sequenced by immunoSEQ multiplex PCR; TCRdb stores in-frame clones only, minus some. Of 30,000 to 45,000 clones in the sample, 74% were seen once. There are 16 residues in the CDR3. Trimming pared 0 bases from V and 4 bases from J, leaving 14 bases between. Germline assignment: CDR1 MNHEY and CDR2 SVGAGI. This chain links TRBV6-5 with TRBJ2-3, with D possibly TRBD2 on 7 matching bases. This specimen consisted of CD4+ or CD8+ T cells sorted from blood, obtained in a trial of the OX40 agonist ivuxolimab. The source is an adult with an advanced solid tumor such as melanoma, head and neck, liver or kidney cancer. CDR3: CASSYSGGAMADTQYF. Written as DNA, the CDR3 is TGTGCCAGCAGTTACTCGGGGGGGGCAATGGCAGATACGCAGTATTTT.